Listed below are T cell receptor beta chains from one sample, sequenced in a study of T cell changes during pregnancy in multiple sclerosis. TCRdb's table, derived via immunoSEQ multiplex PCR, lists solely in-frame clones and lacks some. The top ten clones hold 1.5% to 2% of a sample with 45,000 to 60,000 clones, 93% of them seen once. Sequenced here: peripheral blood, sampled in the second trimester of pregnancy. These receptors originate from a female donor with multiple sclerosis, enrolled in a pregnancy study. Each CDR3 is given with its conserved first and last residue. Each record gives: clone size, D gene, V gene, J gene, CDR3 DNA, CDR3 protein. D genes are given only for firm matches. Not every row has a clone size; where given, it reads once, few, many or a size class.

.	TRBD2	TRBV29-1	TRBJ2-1	TGCAGCGTTGGGACTAGCCAGACATATGAGCAGTTCTTC	CSVGTSQTYEQFF
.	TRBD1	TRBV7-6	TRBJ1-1	TGTGCCAGCAGCCCAGGGGGGTCCAGATACACTGAAGCTTTCTTT	CASSPGGSRYTEAFF
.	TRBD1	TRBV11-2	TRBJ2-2	TGTGCCAGCAGCTTTATCGGGACAGGGATGGCCGGGGAGCTGTTTTTT	CASSFIGTGMAGELFF
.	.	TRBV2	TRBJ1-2	TGTGCCAGCAGTGAGGAGGGGCTTTCCTATGGCTACACCTTC	CASSEEGLSYGYTF
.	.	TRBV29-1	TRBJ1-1	TGCAGCGTTGAAAAGGGGGACCGGGGAGGGACTGAAGCTTTCTTT	CSVEKGDRGGTEAFF
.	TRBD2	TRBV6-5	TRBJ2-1	TGTGCCAGCAGTTTAGCGGGAGGGCCCTACAATGAGCAGTTCTTC	CASSLAGGPYNEQFF
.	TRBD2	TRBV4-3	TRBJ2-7	TGCGCCAGCAGCACCGGACTAGCGGCCTCCTACGAGCAGTACTTC	CASSTGLAASYEQYF
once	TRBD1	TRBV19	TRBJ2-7	TGTGCCAGTAGTATGACAGGGGTCGCTGAGCAGTACTTC	CASSMTGVAEQYF
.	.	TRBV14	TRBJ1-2	TGTGCCAGCAGATTCAAGTTCAGCGCTGCTAACTATGGCTACACCTTC	CASRFKFSAANYGYTF
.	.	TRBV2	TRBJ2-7	TGTGCCAGCAGTGAACGGTTTTCCTACGAGCAGTACTTC	CASSERFSYEQYF
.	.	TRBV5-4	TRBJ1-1	TGTGCCAGCAGCCCTTGGGGCGGGATGGGTACTGAAGCTTTCTTT	CASSPWGGMGTEAFF
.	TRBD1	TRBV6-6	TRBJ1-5	TGTGCCAGCACCTCCAGAGGGGGCGGTCAGCCCCAGCATTTT	CASTSRGGGQPQHF
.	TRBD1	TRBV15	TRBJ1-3	TGTGCCACCAGCAGAGATACGACAGGGTCTGGAAACACCATATATTTT	CATSRDTTGSGNTIYF
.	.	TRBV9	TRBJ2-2	TGTGCCAGCAGCACCCCCAGCACCGGGGAGCTGTTTTTT	CASSTPSTGELFF
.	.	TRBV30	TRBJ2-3	TGTGCCTGGAGTGAGACAGACGTCCTAGGTGCAGATACGCAGTATTTT	CAWSETDVLGADTQYF
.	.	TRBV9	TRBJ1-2	TGTGCCAGCACCCTAGGGACCGGGGGGCATTATGGCTACACCTTC	CASTLGTGGHYGYTF
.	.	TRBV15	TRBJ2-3	TGTGCCACCAACCTAGGGGGAAGTGGGAGTCTCGCAGATACGCAGTATTTT	CATNLGGSGSLADTQYF
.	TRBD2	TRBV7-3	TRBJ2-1	TGTGCCAGCAGCATAACTAGCGGGAGGGCTTACAATGAGCAGTTCTTC	CASSITSGRAYNEQFF
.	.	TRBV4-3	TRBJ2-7	TGCGCCAGCAGCCAAGATCGGGGGGGACAGGGCTACGAGCAGTACTTC	CASSQDRGGQGYEQYF
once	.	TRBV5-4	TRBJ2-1	TGTGCCAGCAGCTTGGTTCATGCTGAGGCTACGAATGAGCAGTTCTTC	CASSLVHAEATNEQFF
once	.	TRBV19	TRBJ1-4	TGTGCCAGTACCACGCCGGGACTTCTCAATGAAAAACTGTTTTTT	CASTTPGLLNEKLFF
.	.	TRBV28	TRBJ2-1	TGTGCCAGCAGTTTAGGTGGACAGTTGAGCTCCTACAATGAGCAGTTCTTC	CASSLGGQLSSYNEQFF
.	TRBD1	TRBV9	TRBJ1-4	TGTGCCAGCAGCGTAACAGGGGGCCATGAAAAACTGTTTTTT	CASSVTGGHEKLFF
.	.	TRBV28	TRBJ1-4	TGTGCCAGCAGTTTATCTTTCAGCATTGGGGGGGCTGAGGAAAAACTGTTTTTT	CASSLSFSIGGAEEKLFF
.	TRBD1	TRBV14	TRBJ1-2	TGTGCCAGCAGCCAAGATCGAAGGGGACAGGCGGAAGGCTACACCTTC	CASSQDRRGQAEGYTF
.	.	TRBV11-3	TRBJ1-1	TGTGCCAGCAGCTTAAACGGTATGAACACTGAAGCTTTCTTT	CASSLNGMNTEAFF
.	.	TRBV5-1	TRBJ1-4	TGCGCCAGCAGCTTGACTGGTGGAGATGAAAAACTGTTTTTT	CASSLTGGDEKLFF
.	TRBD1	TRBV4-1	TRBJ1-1	TGCGCCAGCAGCCGTGGACAGGGAGTGGAAGCTTTCTTT	CASSRGQGVEAFF
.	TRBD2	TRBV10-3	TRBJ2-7	TGTGCCATCAGGGTGCTAGCGGGAGGCACCTACGAGCAGTACTTC	CAIRVLAGGTYEQYF
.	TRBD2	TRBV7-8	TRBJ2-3	TGTGCCAGCAGCCCGGGACTAGAAGTTGGTACAGATACGCAGTATTTT	CASSPGLEVGTDTQYF
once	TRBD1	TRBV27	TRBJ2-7	TGTGCCAGCAGTCTCCGGGACAGACTCTACGAGCAGTACTTC	CASSLRDRLYEQYF
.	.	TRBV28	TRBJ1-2	TGTGCCAGCAGTTTTCCCGGACAGACCGCTAACTATGGCTACACCTTC	CASSFPGQTANYGYTF
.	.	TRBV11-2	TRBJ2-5	TGTGCCAGCAGCTTAGCTGGCGGGATAAGAGAGACCCAGTACTTC	CASSLAGGIRETQYF
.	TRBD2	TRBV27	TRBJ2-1	TGTGCCAGCAGCTCACTAGCGGGAGGGCCGGTTGAGCAGTTCTTC	CASSSLAGGPVEQFF
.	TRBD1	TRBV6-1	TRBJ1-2	TGTGCCAGCAGTGAATCGCCGGGACAGGGGTCCTATGGCTACACCTTC	CASSESPGQGSYGYTF
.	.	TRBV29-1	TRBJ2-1	TGCAGCGTTGAAGTAGAGAGGTTGGGCTACAATGAGCAGTTCTTC	CSVEVERLGYNEQFF
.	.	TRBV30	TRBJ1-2	TGTGCCTGGAGCGGACAGCACTATGGCTACACCTTC	CAWSGQHYGYTF
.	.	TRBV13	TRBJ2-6	TGTGCCAGCAGCGAGGGCCCTGGGGCCAACGTCCTGACTTTC	CASSEGPGANVLTF
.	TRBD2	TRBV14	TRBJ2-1	TGTGCCAGCAGCCAAGGCGGGAGCGGGAGGAAAGATGAGCAGTTCTTC	CASSQGGSGRKDEQFF
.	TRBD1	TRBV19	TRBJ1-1	TGTGCCAGTAGTATCAGGGGACAGGGGGACACTGAAGCTTTCTTT	CASSIRGQGDTEAFF
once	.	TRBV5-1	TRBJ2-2	TGCGCCAGCAGCCCCCGAGCCACCGGGGAGCTGTTTTTT	CASSPRATGELFF
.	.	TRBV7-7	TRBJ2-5	TGTGCTAGCAGCTTGACACAGGGCACGGAGACCCAGTACTTC	CASSLTQGTETQYF
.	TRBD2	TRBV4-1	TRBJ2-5	TGCGCCAGCAGCCAAGATATGCTAGCGGCAGGAGAGACCCAGTACTTC	CASSQDMLAAGETQYF